The 3 T cell receptor beta chains presented below share a single source sample, sequenced in a study of cytomegalovirus exposure and HLA in healthy donors. This PCR relied on a set of 60 Vbeta primers and 13 Jbeta primers. Assay: immunoSEQ multiplex PCR; the TCRdb copy retains only in-frame clones and omits some. This sample has tens of thousands of clones; roughly 75% occur once, and the top ten carry 2.2%. The sample was PBMCs. Every receptor here comes from a man aged 35 to 55 in good health and CMV-seronegative.

V gene TRBV28 combines with J gene TRBJ2-7, with D maybe TRBD2 (7 bases). V lost 9 bases, J lost 2 bases, and 23 bases lay in between. CDR1 is MDHEN, CDR2 SYDVKM, per germline. This CDR3 has 16 amino acids. The CDR3 nucleotides read TGTGCCAGTAAGCCTTGGGGGCTAGCGGTTGCCTACGAGCAGTACTTC. Protein sequence: CASKPWGLAVAYEQYF.

Turning to this clone: An end of the junction does not agree with germline; a read error may underlie this. The chain carries TRBV7-7 and TRBJ2-2; 7 nucleotides match TRBD2. This CDR3 is built from 15 residues. Germline-derived CDR1 and CDR2 are SSHAT and FNYEAQ (reference sequence). The CDR3: CASSLAGSGTGELFF. The CDR3, as DNA: TGTGCTAGCAGCTTAGCGGGCTCGGGGACCGGGGAGCTGTTTTTT.

A few counts support this clone. This sequence joins TRBV15 and TRBJ1-4; 7 nucleotides align to TRBD1. V lost 1 base to trimming and J lost 1 base; unmatched junction nucleotides: 6. The CDR3 has 17 amino acids. CDR1 is LNHNV, CDR2 YYDKDF, per germline (reference sequence). The CDR3 DNA reads TGTGCCACCAGCAGAGGGGGACAGATGCAAACTAATGAAAAACTGTTTTTT. Its protein product is CATSRGGQMQTNEKLFF.